The TCR beta chain described here comes from a study of T cells after yellow fever vaccination. Study overall: Low-cell-number fractions were prepared with SMART-Seq v4 Ultra Low Input.

Findings and caveats of the study: It was a small share of clonotypes that appeared in both CD4 and CD8 compartments. After the booster, 96% of CD4 and 75% to 90% of CD8 primary-response clones were re-detected.

This clonotype was observed many times. As yet, its antigen is unknown. The V end lost 3 bases, the J end lost 2 bases, and 8 bases lay between the germline ends. There are 13 residues in the CDR3. CDR1 and CDR2 from the germline V gene are SGHKS and YYEKEE (reference sequence). Template switching with 5'RACE generated the TCR cDNA and added a universal primer site and UMIs. TCRdb reprocessed the 5' RACE reads with MiXCR, giving one entry per CDR3 protein. The sample lists about 220,000 distinct CDR3 sequences; approximately 3% were seen once. The gene calls are TRBV5-5 and TRBJ1-2; no definite D call. Specimen: CD4+ T cells sorted from PBMCs, collected 10 days after the yellow fever booster vaccination. This clonotype was sampled from a man aged 18 to 30 who received the YFV17D yellow fever vaccine. The CDR3 nucleotides read TGTGCCAGCAGCTCTCACGACAACTATGGCTACACCTTC. Amino acid sequence: CASSSHDNYGYTF.